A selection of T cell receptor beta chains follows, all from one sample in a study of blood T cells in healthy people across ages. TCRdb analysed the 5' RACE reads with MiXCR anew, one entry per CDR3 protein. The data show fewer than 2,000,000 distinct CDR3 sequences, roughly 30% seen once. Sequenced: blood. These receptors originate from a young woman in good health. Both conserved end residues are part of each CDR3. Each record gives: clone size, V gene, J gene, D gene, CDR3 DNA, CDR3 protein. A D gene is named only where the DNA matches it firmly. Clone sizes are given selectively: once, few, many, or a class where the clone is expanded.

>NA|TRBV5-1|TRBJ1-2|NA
TGCGCCAGCAGCGGGGAGACATCGGGTGTTAACTATGGCTACACCTTC
CASSGETSGVNYGYTF
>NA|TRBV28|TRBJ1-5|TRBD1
TGTGCCAGCAGCCTAGCAGGGGGGCGTCTTTATAGCAATCAGCCCCAGCATTTT
CASSLAGGRLYSNQPQHF
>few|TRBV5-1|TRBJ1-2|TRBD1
TGCGCCAGCAGCTCAAACCAGGGGGCATACTATGGCTACACCTTC
CASSSNQGAYYGYTF
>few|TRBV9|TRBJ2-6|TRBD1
TGTGCCAGCAGCGGCTCGGGACAGCCTTTCTCTGGGGCCAACGTCCTGACTTTC
CASSGSGQPFSGANVLTF
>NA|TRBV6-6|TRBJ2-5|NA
TGTGCCAGCAGCCAGTTTGGCGGGACCCAGTACTTC
CASSQFGGTQYF
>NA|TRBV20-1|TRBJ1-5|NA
TGCAGTGCTCTAACAGGAGGGGGCAATCAGCCCCAGCATTTT
CSALTGGGNQPQHF
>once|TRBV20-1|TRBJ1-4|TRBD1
TGCAGTGCCGAGCCTAGGACAGGGAATGAAAAACTGTTTTTT
CSAEPRTGNEKLFF
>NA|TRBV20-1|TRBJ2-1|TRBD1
TGCAGTGCTTTTACAGGGGGCAAGGGGAATGAGCAGTTCTTC
CSAFTGGKGNEQFF
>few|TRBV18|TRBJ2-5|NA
TGTGCCAGCTTTGCGGGTAACCAAGAGACCCAGTACTTC
CASFAGNQETQYF
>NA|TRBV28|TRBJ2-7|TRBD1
TGTGCCAGCAGCTCTCGCCTAGGGACAGGGACGATATACGAGCAGTACTTC
CASSSRLGTGTIYEQYF
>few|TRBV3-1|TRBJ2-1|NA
TGTGCCAGCAGCCAAGAAGGTCTACTAGTCGGCAATGAGCAGTTCTTC
CASSQEGLLVGNEQFF
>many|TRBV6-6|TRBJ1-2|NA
TGTGCCAGCAGTTACAGGGTCAACGGCTACACCTTC
CASSYRVNGYTF
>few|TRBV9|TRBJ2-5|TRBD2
TGTGCCAGCAGCGAAGCGGGAGTGGGAGAGACCCAGTACTTC
CASSEAGVGETQYF
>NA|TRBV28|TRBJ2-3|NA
TGTGCCAGCAAACTACGCGCCCCAGATACGCAGTATTTT
CASKLRAPDTQYF
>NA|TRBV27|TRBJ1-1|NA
TGTGCCAGCAGTCCCCTACTTCCAAGGGACACTGAAGCTTTCTTT
CASSPLLPRDTEAFF
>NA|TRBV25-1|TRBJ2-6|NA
TGTGCCAGCAGTCAACCTGCTGGGGCCAACGTCCTGACTTTC
CASSQPAGANVLTF
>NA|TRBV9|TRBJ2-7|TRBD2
TGTGCCAGCAGCGTAGATATAGCGGGGAATGAGCAGTACTTC
CASSVDIAGNEQYF
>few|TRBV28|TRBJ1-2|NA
TGTGCCAGCAGTCGACAGATTTATGGCTACACCTTC
CASSRQIYGYTF
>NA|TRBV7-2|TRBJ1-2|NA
TGTGCCAGCAGCTTCGGCTGGGCCGGGGACTATGGCTACACCTTC
CASSFGWAGDYGYTF
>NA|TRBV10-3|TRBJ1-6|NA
TGTGCCATCAGTGAGAGGGGGGCCCCGGATTTCCCCCTCCACTTT
CAISERGAPDFPLHF
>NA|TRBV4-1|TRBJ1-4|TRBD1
TGCGCCAGCAGCCGGACAGGGTCCGATGAAAAACTGTTTTTT
CASSRTGSDEKLFF
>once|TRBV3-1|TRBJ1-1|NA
TGTGCCAGCAGCCAAGCGGCGGCGGTGGAAGCTTTCTTT
CASSQAAAVEAFF
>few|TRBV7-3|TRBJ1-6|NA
TGTGCCAGCAGCTTAGCGCGACAGGAGGAAACCTATAATTCACCCCTCCACTTT
CASSLARQEETYNSPLHF
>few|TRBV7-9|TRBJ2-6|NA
TGTGCCAGCAGCTTACTCCTAGTGTCTGGGGCCAACGTCCTGACTTTC
CASSLLLVSGANVLTF
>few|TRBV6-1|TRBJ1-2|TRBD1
TGTGCCACCGGGACAGGGCGACCCTATGGCTACACCTTC
CATGTGRPYGYTF
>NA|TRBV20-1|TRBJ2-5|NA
TGCGGTGCTAATGGATTACGACAAGAGACCCAGTACTTC
CGANGLRQETQYF
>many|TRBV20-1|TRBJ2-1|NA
TGCAGTGCTGAGATGGGCAACAATGAGCAGTTCTTC
CSAEMGNNEQFF
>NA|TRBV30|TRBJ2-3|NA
TGTGCCTTAACTACCGAAGGGACGACTAGGGATACGCAGTATTTT
CALTTEGTTRDTQYF
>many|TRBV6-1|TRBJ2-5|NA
TGTGCCAGCAGTGCACTAGCTAACGGAGAGACCCAGTACTTC
CASSALANGETQYF
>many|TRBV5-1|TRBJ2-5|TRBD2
TGTGCCAGCAGTTTTGGTAGCGGGGAGACCCAGTACTTC
CASSFGSGETQYF
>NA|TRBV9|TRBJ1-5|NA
TGTGCCAGCAGCGCCAACATGGGTCAGCCCCAGCATTTT
CASSANMGQPQHF
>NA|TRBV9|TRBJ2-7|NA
TGTGCCAGCAGCGTTGGAGGGAGTAACTACGAGCAGTACTTC
CASSVGGSNYEQYF
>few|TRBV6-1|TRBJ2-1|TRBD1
TGTGCCAGCAGCGCCTGGGGACAGGGGGTCGATGAGCAGTTCTTC
CASSAWGQGVDEQFF
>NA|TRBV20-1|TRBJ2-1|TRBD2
TGCAGTGCTAGACTAGCGGCGGTATACAATGAGCAGTTCTTC
CSARLAAVYNEQFF
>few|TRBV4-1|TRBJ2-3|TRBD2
TGCGCCAGCAGCCAAGAAGAGACTAGCGGGGCTACAGATACGCAGTATTTT
CASSQEETSGATDTQYF
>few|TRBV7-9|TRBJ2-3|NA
TGTGCCAGCAGGTCGGATTTTATGACAAGCACAGATACGCAGTATTTT
CASRSDFMTSTDTQYF
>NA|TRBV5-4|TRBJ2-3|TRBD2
TGTGCCAGCAGCGGGGCGGCGGGGGGGAGAACAGATACGCAGTATTTT
CASSGAAGGRTDTQYF
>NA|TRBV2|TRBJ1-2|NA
TGTGCCAGCAGTGGTAACAGGCCCCATAACTATGGCTACACCTTC
CASSGNRPHNYGYTF
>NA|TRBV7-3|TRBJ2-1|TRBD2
TGTGCCAGCAGCTTATCGGCGGGAGGGATTCACAATGAGCAGTTCTTC
CASSLSAGGIHNEQFF